Sequencing of this TCR beta chain was carried out in a study of OX40 agonist ivuxolimab in advanced cancers. The CDR3 is 13 amino acids. Looked up from germline, CDR1 is LNHDA and CDR2 is SQIVND (reference sequence). The V end lost 3 bases, the J end lost 3 bases, and 9 bases lay between the germline ends. Sequencing was performed with immunoSEQ multiplex PCR; in TCRdb, only in-frame clones are kept and a portion is missing. This sample has about 64,000 clones, with over 80% found just once. This chain uses TRBV19 with TRBJ2-7; D is uncertain. This TCR derives from an adult with an advanced solid tumor such as melanoma, head and neck, liver or kidney cancer. Sequencing used CD4+ or CD8+ T cells sorted from blood, obtained in a trial of the OX40 agonist ivuxolimab. The CDR3 loop reads CASSIGRRYEQYF. CDR3 DNA: TGTGCCAGTAGTATTGGTCGCCGCTACGAGCAGTACTTC. The full variable domain, its missing parts supplied by reference TRBV19 and TRBJ2-7, is DGGITQSPKYLFRKEGQNVTLSCEQNLNHDAMYWYRQDPGQGLRLIYYSQIVNDFQKGDIAEGYSVSREKKESFPLTVTSAQKNPTAFYLCASSIGRRYEQYFGPGTRLTVT.